Below are 20 T cell receptor beta chains sequenced from a single sample in a study of TIL therapy for anti-PD-1-resistant metastatic lung cancer. This was the immunoSEQ v3 assay. Profiling relied on immunoSEQ multiplex PCR, and the TCRdb table lists in-frame clones only, not all of them. Among about 60,000 clones listed, more than 75% were seen once. Stated time point: pre-treatment sample, taken before nivolumab and TIL therapy. The sample in question was blood, obtained at baseline. Receptors originate from a person aged 25 to 80 with non-small cell lung cancer.

The gene calls are TRBV28 and TRBJ1-6; no reliable D call. The CDR3 covers 15 residues. V shed 2 bases and J shed 4 bases, with 9 bases lying between them. Germline V CDR1 and CDR2: MDHEN, SYDVKM. The CDR3 DNA follows: TGTGCCAGCAGTTTAGCGGACCGTTATAATTCACCCCTCCACTTT. Protein: CASSLADRYNSPLHF.

The V gene is TRBV19, the J gene TRBJ2-2; TRBD1 agrees at 8 bases. The CDR3 consists of 14 residues. Germline CDR1 LNHDA, CDR2 SQIVND (reference sequence). After removal of 7 bases from V and 6 bases from J, the junction contained 7 bases not matched to a gene. CDR3: CASIGQGSAGELFF. Here the CDR3 DNA reads TGTGCCAGTATAGGACAGGGTAGCGCCGGGGAGCTGTTTTTT.

The rearrangement joins TRBV24-1 to TRBJ2-3, with 7 bases matching TRBD1. CDR3 length: 14 amino acids. After removal of 6 bases from V and 6 bases from J, the junction contained 8 bases not matched to a gene. The germline gives CDR1 KGHDR, CDR2 SFDVKD. CDR3 in amino acids: CATSHTTGADTQYF. CDR3 coding DNA: TGTGCCACCAGTCATACTACAGGGGCCGATACGCAGTATTTT.

The rearrangement uses TRBV27 and TRBJ2-5; TRBD1 agrees at 11 bases. There are 16 residues in the CDR3. Germline CDR1 and CDR2: MNHEY and SMNVEV (reference sequence). J was trimmed by 3 bases and V by 5 bases; bases with no gene match: 8. CDR3 residues: CASSTWTGGVKETQYF. The CDR3 DNA sequence: TGTGCCAGCAGTACTTGGACAGGGGGCGTTAAAGAGACCCAGTACTTC.

The chain couples TRBV10-1 to TRBJ1-6; D perhaps matches TRBD1 (5 bases). V dropped 2 bases and J dropped 6 bases, with 8 bases sitting between them. The CDR3 consists of 14 residues. Germline V gives CDR1 WNHNN, CDR2 SYGVQD (reference sequence). The CDR3 DNA reads TGCGCCAGCAGTGAGCGGCAGGGTAATTCACCCCTCCACTTT. Translated, it gives CASSERQGNSPLHF.

The chain recombines TRBV19 with TRBJ1-5; 8 bases are shared with TRBD1. The junction had 6 bases not matched to a gene; V was cut back by 4 bases and J by 1 base. The CDR3 has 16 amino acids. CDR1 is LNHDA, CDR2 SQIVND, per germline (reference sequence). CDR3: CASSKETGESNQPQHF. The CDR3 bases are TGTGCCAGTAGTAAAGAGACAGGGGAAAGCAATCAGCCCCAGCATTTT.

This clone was counted only a few times. J is TRBJ2-2 and V is TRBV19; D perhaps matches TRBD1 (5 bases). The V and J ends lost 7 bases and 6 bases respectively, with 18 bases between them. Germline CDR1 LNHDA, CDR2 SQIVND (reference sequence). The CDR3 length is 15 residues. CDR3 in amino acids: CASKTEDMFPGELFF. As DNA, the CDR3 is TGTGCCAGTAAGACAGAGGACATGTTCCCCGGGGAGCTGTTTTTT.

This clone was recorded once. V is TRBV7-9 and J is TRBJ2-7; weak D call: TRBD2 (6 bases). CDR1 SEHNR and CDR2 FQNEAQ come from the germline V gene (reference sequence). V dropped 4 bases and J dropped 1 base, with 8 bases sitting between them. This CDR3 is built from 13 residues. The CDR3: CASSSSGSYEQYF. The CDR3 DNA reads TGTGCCAGCAGCTCCAGCGGGTCCTACGAGCAGTACTTC.

The chain combines TRBV7-2 with TRBJ2-4; TRBD1 matches 7 bases. Germline-derived CDR1 and CDR2 are SGHTA and FQGNSA. With V trimmed by 4 bases and J by 0 bases, 6 bases remained unmatched. There are 16 residues in the CDR3. This CDR3 is CASSSRGQLAKNIQYF. CDR3 nucleotides: TGTGCCAGCAGCTCACGGGGACAGCTAGCCAAAAACATTCAGTACTTC.

CDR3 nucleotide sequence: TGTGCCAGTAGTTTCAGGGGGCAGGGTGAAGCTTTCTTT. Translation: CASSFRGQGEAFF. The chain carries TRBV19 and TRBJ1-1; 8 nucleotides align to TRBD1. The length of the CDR3 is 13 residues. With V trimmed by 5 bases and J by 7 bases, 6 bases remained unmatched. CDR1 is LNHDA, CDR2 SQIVND, per germline (reference sequence).

The chain joins TRBV24-1 to TRBJ1-1; no firm D call. The germline V gene encodes CDR1 KGHDR and CDR2 SFDVKD. V lost 7 bases and J lost 1, with 9 bases in between. CDR3 length: 13 residues. The CDR3 DNA reads as TGTGCCACCAGGGGGTCCCAGAACACTGAAGCTTTCTTT. Translation: CATRGSQNTEAFF.

The V and J genes are TRBV28 and TRBJ1-1; no reliable D call. V was cut by 7 bases and J by 1 base, with 13 bases left in between. In germline, CDR1 is MDHEN, CDR2 SYDVKM. The CDR3 has 14 amino acids. CDR3 nucleotides: TGTGCCAGCATCGTCCCCGGATCGAACACTGAAGCTTTCTTT. Its protein product is CASIVPGSNTEAFF.

This clone came up once. This chain connects TRBV19 to TRBJ1-6; the match to TRBD1 covers 8 bases. V lost 5 bases and J lost 10; bases outside the gene matches: 4. This CDR3 region has 13 residues. The germline CDR1 and CDR2 sequences are LNHDA and SQIVND (reference sequence). CDR3 in DNA: TGTGCCAGTAGTTTACAGGGGGACTCACCCCTCCACTTT. Translation gives CASSLQGDSPLHF.

This clone was recorded only once. The chain joins TRBV27 to TRBJ1-1; maybe TRBD1 (5 bases). The V gene lost 6 bases and the J gene lost 7 bases, with 9 bases spanning the gap. Germline-derived CDR1 and CDR2 are MNHEY and SMNVEV (reference sequence). The CDR3 contains 11 residues. This CDR3 reads CASSFDSEAFF. CDR3 coding DNA: TGTGCCAGCAGCTTCGACAGTGAAGCTTTCTTT.

There are a few counts of this clone. The rearrangement joins TRBV10-2 to TRBJ1-1; D call uncertain. Between the trimmed V and J ends, which lost 6 bases and 9 bases, there was a span of 17 bases. CDR3 length: 13 residues. Germline V gives CDR1 WSHSY, CDR2 SAAADI. The chain's CDR3 is CASREGSAVKAFF. DNA of the CDR3: TGCGCCAGCAGAGAAGGGTCGGCAGTCAAAGCTTTCTTT.

The chain carries TRBV5-1 and TRBJ2-2; D is perhaps TRBD2 (5 bases). The CDR3 sequence is 16 residues long. V lost 4 bases to trimming and J lost 0 bases, with 13 bases between them. Per germline, CDR1 SGHRS and CDR2 YFSETQ. The CDR3 bases are TGCGCCAGCAGCCCTCCTGCGGGCGCGAACACCGGGGAGCTGTTTTTT. Encoded protein: CASSPPAGANTGELFF.

This rearrangement joins TRBV12-3 or TRBV12-4 to TRBJ2-1; possible D gene TRBD2, 6 bases. V was pared by 7 bases and J by 10 bases, with 14 bases between. The CDR3 has 12 residues. CDR3 DNA sequence: TGTGCCAGCATTGGGGGGTTTAGGGAGCAGTTCTTC. This sequence encodes CASIGGFREQFF.

This sequence joins TRBV30 and TRBJ1-6; D is perhaps TRBD1 (6 bases). Germline V lookup: CDR1 GTSNPN, CDR2 SVGIG (reference sequence). The CDR3 is made up of 15 amino acids. Trimming stripped 7 bases from V and 0 bases from J, with 13 bases between. In DNA, the CDR3 is TGTGCCTTCACAACAGGGCCCTCCTATAATTCACCCCTCCACTTT. As protein: CAFTTGPSYNSPLHF.

The gene calls are TRBV7-6 and TRBJ1-3; 8 nucleotides match TRBD1. V was clipped by 5 bases and J by 1 base; unmatched bases: 7. The CDR3 covers 16 residues. In germline, CDR1 is SGHVS, CDR2 FNYEAQ. CDR3 DNA sequence: TGTGCCAGCAGCCTTACAGGGGGTTCGTCTGGAAACACCATATATTTT. Its translation: CASSLTGGSSGNTIYF.

CDR3 protein: CASSQDLNNEQFF. CDR3 DNA sequence: TGTGCCAGCAGCCAAGATTTAAACAATGAGCAGTTCTTC. V usage is TRBV3-1 (or the pseudogene TRBV3-2) and J usage is TRBJ2-1; D gene uncertain. The germline V gene has CDR1 LGHDT and CDR2 YNNKEL (reference sequence). The ends were cut back, 0 bases at V and 5 bases at J, with 5 bases in the middle. The CDR3 extends over 13 amino acids.